This T cell receptor (beta chain) was retrieved from a study of T cell changes during pregnancy in multiple sclerosis. The V gene end was trimmed by 1 base and the J gene end by 12 bases; junction bases not matched to a gene: 15. The germline gives CDR1 LGHNA, CDR2 YNFKEQ. The CDR3 loop spans 16 amino acids. This clone appeared a few times. TCRdb's table, derived via immunoSEQ multiplex PCR, lists solely in-frame clones and lacks some. Of approximately 88,000 clones listed, 94% are singletons. The sequencing here drew on peripheral blood, taken in the third trimester of pregnancy. This TCR was sampled from a female donor with multiple sclerosis, enrolled in a pregnancy study. The chain uses TRBV4-2 and TRBJ2-1; 7 bases match TRBD1. This CDR3 is CASSQGGGQASSGQFF. The CDR3 DNA follows: TGTGCCAGCAGCCAAGGAGGAGGACAGGCGAGTAGTGGGCAGTTCTTC.